A selection of T cell receptor beta chains follows, all from one sample in a study of blood T cell repertoires in COVID-19. Only in-frame clones appear in the TCRdb table, and some are missing; sequencing was by immunoSEQ multiplex PCR. The repertoire includes about 170,000 clones, about 80% of them detected once, and approximately 10% sits in the top ten. The sample comprised peripheral blood. All receptors come from a man between 65 and 80 years old with active or convalescent COVID-19. Each CDR3 is given with its conserved first and last residue. Each record gives: V gene, clone size, D gene, J gene, CDR3 protein, CDR3 DNA. A D gene is named only where the DNA matches it firmly. Clone size is stated in some rows and not others, as once, few, many or a class when expanded.

v_call: TRBV6-1
clone_size: .
d_call: .
j_call: TRBJ1-5
cdr3_aa: CASSEAGGVQPQHF
cdr3_nt: TGTGCCAGCAGTGAAGCAGGGGGAGTTCAGCCCCAGCATTTT

v_call: TRBV28
clone_size: .
d_call: .
j_call: TRBJ1-2
cdr3_aa: CASSSPVGGIYGYTF
cdr3_nt: TGTGCCAGCAGTTCCCCAGTCGGAGGGATCTATGGCTACACCTTC

v_call: TRBV6-2/TRBV6-3
clone_size: few
d_call: .
j_call: TRBJ1-1
cdr3_aa: CASSYVSNSNTEAFF
cdr3_nt: TGTGCCAGCAGTTACGTTAGCAATTCGAACACTGAAGCTTTCTTT

v_call: TRBV28
clone_size: .
d_call: TRBD1
j_call: TRBJ1-2
cdr3_aa: CASFGTVYGYTF
cdr3_nt: TGTGCCAGCTTTGGGACAGTCTATGGCTACACCTTC

v_call: TRBV4-1
clone_size: .
d_call: .
j_call: TRBJ2-1
cdr3_aa: CASSPGNEQFF
cdr3_nt: TGCGCCAGCAGTCCGGGGAATGAGCAGTTCTTC

v_call: TRBV19
clone_size: .
d_call: TRBD1
j_call: TRBJ1-5
cdr3_aa: CASSRTGGGQPQHF
cdr3_nt: TGTGCCAGTAGTAGAACAGGGGGCGGTCAGCCCCAGCATTTT

v_call: TRBV7-2
clone_size: .
d_call: TRBD1
j_call: TRBJ2-3
cdr3_aa: CASSSRQGVGTDTQYF
cdr3_nt: TGTGCCAGCAGCTCCCGACAGGGGGTGGGCACAGATACGCAGTATTTT

v_call: TRBV10-3
clone_size: .
d_call: .
j_call: TRBJ2-7
cdr3_aa: CAIKKIGSSYEQYF
cdr3_nt: TGTGCCATCAAAAAGATTGGGAGCTCCTACGAGCAGTACTTC

v_call: TRBV28
clone_size: .
d_call: TRBD1
j_call: TRBJ1-3
cdr3_aa: CASIQPGQGASDSGNTIYF
cdr3_nt: TGTGCCAGCATCCAACCGGGACAGGGGGCAAGCGATTCAGGAAACACCATATATTTT

v_call: TRBV9
clone_size: .
d_call: TRBD1
j_call: TRBJ1-1
cdr3_aa: CASSPRQGDTEAFF
cdr3_nt: TGTGCCAGCAGCCCTCGACAGGGGGACACTGAAGCTTTCTTT

v_call: TRBV27
clone_size: .
d_call: .
j_call: TRBJ1-3
cdr3_aa: CASSLRGGGGNTIYF
cdr3_nt: TGTGCCAGCAGTTTACGAGGGGGGGGTGGAAACACCATATATTTT

v_call: TRBV6-1
clone_size: .
d_call: .
j_call: TRBJ1-1
cdr3_aa: CASSEAVSQGEAFF
cdr3_nt: TGTGCCAGCAGTGAAGCGGTCAGTCAGGGTGAAGCTTTCTTT

v_call: TRBV9
clone_size: .
d_call: TRBD1
j_call: TRBJ1-4
cdr3_aa: CASSAQGLVNEKLFF
cdr3_nt: TGTGCCAGCAGCGCACAGGGGCTGGTAAATGAAAAACTGTTTTTT

v_call: TRBV6-5
clone_size: .
d_call: .
j_call: TRBJ1-4
cdr3_aa: CASSSPTEPNEKLFF
cdr3_nt: TGTGCCAGCAGTTCCCCGACAGAACCTAATGAAAAACTGTTTTTT

v_call: TRBV18
clone_size: .
d_call: TRBD1
j_call: TRBJ2-7
cdr3_aa: CASSPQQGVTVNEQYF
cdr3_nt: TGTGCCAGCTCACCACAGCAGGGGGTTACGGTGAACGAGCAGTACTTC

v_call: TRBV19
clone_size: once
d_call: TRBD2
j_call: TRBJ2-1
cdr3_aa: CASSIRGDNEQFF
cdr3_nt: TGTGCCAGTAGTATCCGGGGGGACAATGAGCAGTTCTTC